The source of this T cell receptor beta chain is a study of T cells in Graves' hyperthyroidism and ophthalmopathy. TCR beta CDR3 regions were amplified from RNA. In the first-round RT-PCR of the TCR CDR3, the HTBI primer set was used. One entry per CDR3 protein, called by TCRdb with MiXCR from the multiplex PCR reads. This sample has about 300,000 distinct CDR3 sequences, with roughly 17% found just once. This clonotype occurred a few times. The length of the CDR3 is 15 residues. Germline values: CDR1 MDHEN, CDR2 SYDVKM. V dropped 3 bases and J dropped 4; count of bases not matched to a gene: 7. The receptor's source is a man younger than 40 with Graves' hyperthyroidism. Input material: blood. The V call is TRBV28, the J call TRBJ2-5; 8 bases are shared with TRBD2. CDR3 sequence reads: CASSFVQSGRETQYF. In DNA, the CDR3 is TGTGCCAGCAGTTTTGTTCAGAGCGGGAGAGAGACCCAGTACTTC.